Here is one T cell receptor (beta chain) with its context. Its matching antigen is unknown. These data belong to a study of T cell clonotyping in hematopoietic cell transplantation. The study's findings and limits: At the given depth, recipient repertoires were over 95% de novo clonotypes. Cells were unsorted, so CD4 and CD8 contributions were not separated. Graft donor and pretransplant recipient Inverse Simpson Index values predicted broader posttransplant TCR diversity. After transplant, recipient diversity fell while pathologically expanded clonotypes grew through day 180.

The CDR3 spans 15 residues. Germline V gives CDR1 MNHNY, CDR2 SVGAGI (reference sequence). Deletions cut 0 bases from V and 6 bases from J, with 12 bases between. The protocol was immunoSEQ multiplex PCR, while the TCRdb copy is restricted to in-frame clones and leaves out a portion. The sample has 35,000 to 45,000 clones, approximately 88% seen once. Sequenced input: peripheral blood mononuclear cells. The V gene is TRBV6-6, the J gene TRBJ2-1; D is perhaps TRBD2 (5 bases). The TCR originated in a woman aged 40 to 55 in good health. Some clones in this sample may be carry-over from other donors' samples. The CDR3 reads CASSYSRGGSNEQFF. In DNA form, the CDR3 reads TGTGCCAGCAGTTACTCGCGTGGCGGGTCCAATGAGCAGTTCTTC.